A selection of T cell receptor beta chains follows, all from one sample in a study of T-cell memory formation after mild COVID-19. Each CDR3 protein is one row after TCRdb ran MiXCR on the 5' RACE reads. The data hold 450,000 or so distinct CDR3 sequences, with around 25% observed a single time. Sequencing input: PBMCs or a T cell subset sorted from them (not recorded which). The receptors come from an adult woman who had mild COVID-19 (a few samples of this study predate the infection). Cell type and time point are not known. Each CDR3 is given with its conserved first and last residue. D genes are given only for firm matches. Clone size is not always given. Where it is, it says once, few, many or a class for expanded clones.

v_gene,j_gene,d_gene,abundance,CDR3nt,CDR3aa
TRBV7-2,TRBJ1-3,-,-,TGTGCCAGCAGCCCCCAACCTCAGGGGATAACTGGAAACACCATATATTTT,CASSPQPQGITGNTIYF
TRBV10-3,TRBJ1-1,TRBD1,-,TGTGCCATCACCCCGACAGGGGGAATGGGCACTGAAGCTTTCTTT,CAITPTGGMGTEAFF
TRBV15,TRBJ1-1,-,few,TGTGCCACGAGCCAGGGTTTTCAGGCGAACACTGAAGCTTTCTTT,CATSQGFQANTEAFF
TRBV5-1,TRBJ2-7,TRBD2,few,TGCGCCAGCAGCATGAGTAGCGGGGGCTCCTACGAGCAGTACTTC,CASSMSSGGSYEQYF
TRBV10-3,TRBJ1-1,-,few,TGTGCCATCAGTGAGTCCGGGGGACGGGGGAACACTGAAGCTTTCTTT,CAISESGGRGNTEAFF
TRBV3-1,TRBJ2-2,-,-,TGTGCCAGCAGCACCGAGTGGGACACCGGGGAGCTGTTTTTT,CASSTEWDTGELFF
TRBV20-1,TRBJ2-1,TRBD2,-,TGCAGTGCTAGAGAGGGAGCGGGACGCCGACCTGAGCAGTTCTTC,CSAREGAGRRPEQFF
TRBV5-1,TRBJ2-5,TRBD1,many,TGCGCCAGCAGCTTCCCGGGACAGGGCCTCCAAGAGACCCAGTACTTC,CASSFPGQGLQETQYF
TRBV5-6,TRBJ2-1,-,few,TGTGCCAGCAGCTCGGCGAAGACAGCTAGCTCCTACAATGAGCAGTTCTTC,CASSSAKTASSYNEQFF
TRBV12-3/TRBV12-4,TRBJ2-1,TRBD2,few,TGTGCCAGCAGTTTGAGAGCGGGGGGGCCGAGGGATGAGCAGTTCTTC,CASSLRAGGPRDEQFF
TRBV7-9,TRBJ2-2,-,few,TGTGCCAGCAGCTCGCCTCGGATTTCGAACACCGGGGAGCTGTTTTTT,CASSSPRISNTGELFF
TRBV4-1,TRBJ1-5,-,few,TGCGCCAGCAGCCAAGAGGTTCCGGCTTTTCCCTATCAGCCCCAGCATTTT,CASSQEVPAFPYQPQHF
TRBV4-2,TRBJ2-2,-,-,TGTGCCAGCAGCCCGAAATCGACCGGGGAGCTGTTTTTT,CASSPKSTGELFF
TRBV6-2/TRBV6-3,TRBJ1-5,-,-,TGTGCCACCGTTCGCGGGCTCGTGGATCAGCCCCAGCATTTT,CATVRGLVDQPQHF
TRBV7-3,TRBJ2-1,-,-,TGTGCCAGCAGCTTAAGGCGGGTCAATGAGCAGTTCTTC,CASSLRRVNEQFF